The sequence of this T cell receptor (beta chain) was determined in a study of T-cell reconstitution after alpha-beta-depleted transplantation in children. A library of TCRbeta sequences, prepared with unique molecular identifiers, was generated. TCRdb redid the calling of the PCR reads with MiXCR, one entry per CDR3 protein. The table records some 500,000 distinct CDR3 sequences, about a sixth of them present only once. V lost 3 bases and J 3 bases, leaving 12 bases between the germline ends. The CDR3 runs 14 residues. The source of this sequence is a human donor who donated a stem cell graft to a child with acute lymphoblastic leukemia. The V and J genes are TRBV12-3 or TRBV12-4 and TRBJ2-7; perhaps TRBD1 as D (5 bases). The sample in question was PBMCs from the stem cell graft donor, obtained from the stem cell graft. The CDR3 region has the DNA TGTGCCAGCAGTTTGACGCAGGGTCTCTACGAGCAGTACTTC. This codes for CASSLTQGLYEQYF.